The present entry profiles one TCR beta chain with its context. The antigen remains unidentified. The CDR3 is 15 amino acids. Per germline, CDR1 LGHNT and CDR2 FRNRAP. Trimming took off 0 bases at V and 2 bases at J, with 8 bases between the two ends. The entry originates in a study of blood T cells in healthy people across ages. Primed by a sample-barcoded 5' primer and a J-beta primer mix, a second PCR proceeded for 7 to 11 cycles. The yield of each sample was at least 2.5 million CDR3-containing paired-end reads. TCRdb re-called the 5' RACE reads with MiXCR, one entry per CDR3 protein. This table holds 700,000 to 850,000 distinct CDR3 sequences, about 34% found once. Study conclusions and caveats: Among long-lived donors, naive CD4+ cells were more numerous and diversity higher than in aged donors. Unsorted PBMCs blocked a conclusive comparison of naive and antigen-experienced cells.

Every sample gave at least 6 micrograms of total RNA when it was extracted. Material for sequencing was blood. The chain combines TRBV12-5 with TRBJ2-1; D perhaps matches TRBD2 (5 bases). This clonotype was obtained from a man between 18 and 35 years old in good health. The chain's CDR3 is CASGLVRDPYNEQFF. The CDR3 DNA sequence: TGTGCTAGTGGTTTGGTGAGGGATCCCTACAATGAGCAGTTCTTC.